This T cell receptor beta chain was obtained from a study of graft-versus-host responses after intestinal transplantation. Study context: Each of the recipients got a multivisceral, liver-intestinal, or isolated intestinal transplant. All recipients were given anti-thymocyte globulin induction, and tacrolimus and steroids were then administered for about three years.

Assay: immunoSEQ multiplex PCR; the TCRdb copy retains only in-frame clones and omits some. Of about 14,000 clones detected, approximately 40% appear once; the ten largest clones hold less than 2.5%. Plating of 200,000 CFSE-labeled responder cells was done together with 200,000 irradiated, violet-dye-labeled stimulator cells. The reaction was completed, and proliferating CFSE-low CD3+CD4+ and CD3+CD8+ responders were then sorted. Whole-study findings and limits: There were GvH clones found in recipient marrow, and some of them appeared first in ileum or blood.

CDR1 and CDR2 (germline): MNHNS, SASEGT. This CDR3 contains 11 residues. Trimming cost V 11 bases and J 9 bases; bases outside gene matches: 7. The receptor comes from a human patient who received an intestinal transplant. This rearrangement joins TRBV6-1 to TRBJ2-1, with 7 bases matching TRBD2. This specimen consisted of alloreactive CD8+ T cells from a mixed lymphocyte reaction culture, obtained before intestinal transplant. Subset meaning: CFSE-low proliferating T cells sorted from roughly six-day pre-transplant mixed lymphocyte reaction (GvH or HvG direction). The chain's CDR3 is CAGGRGFEQFF. The DNA of the CDR3 is TGTGCCGGTGGGAGGGGTTTTGAGCAGTTCTTC.